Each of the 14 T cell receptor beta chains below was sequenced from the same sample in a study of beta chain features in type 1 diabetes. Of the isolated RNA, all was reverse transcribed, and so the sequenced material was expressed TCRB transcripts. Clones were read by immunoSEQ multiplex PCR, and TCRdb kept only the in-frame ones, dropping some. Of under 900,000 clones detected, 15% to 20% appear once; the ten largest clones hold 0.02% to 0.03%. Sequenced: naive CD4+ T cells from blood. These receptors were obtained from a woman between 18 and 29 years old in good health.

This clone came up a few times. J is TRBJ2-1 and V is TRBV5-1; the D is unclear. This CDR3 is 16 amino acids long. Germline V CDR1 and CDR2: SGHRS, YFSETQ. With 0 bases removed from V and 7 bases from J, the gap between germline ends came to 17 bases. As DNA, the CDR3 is TGCGCCAGCAGCTTGGATCGACATTCAGGACCTAATGAGCAGTTCTTC. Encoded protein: CASSLDRHSGPNEQFF.

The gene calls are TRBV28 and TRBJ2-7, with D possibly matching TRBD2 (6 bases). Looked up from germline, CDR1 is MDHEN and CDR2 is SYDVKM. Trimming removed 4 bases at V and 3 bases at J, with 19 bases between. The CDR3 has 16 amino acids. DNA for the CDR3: TGTGCCAGCAGTTACGGGACTGGCGAAAAAGGCTACGAGCAGTACTTC. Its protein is CASSYGTGEKGYEQYF.

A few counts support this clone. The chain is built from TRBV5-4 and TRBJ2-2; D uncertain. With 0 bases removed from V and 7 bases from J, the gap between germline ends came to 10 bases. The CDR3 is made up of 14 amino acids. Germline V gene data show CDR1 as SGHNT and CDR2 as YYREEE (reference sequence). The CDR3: CASSLGRGSGELFF. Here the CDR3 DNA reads TGTGCCAGCAGCTTGGGACGAGGTAGCGGGGAGCTGTTTTTT.

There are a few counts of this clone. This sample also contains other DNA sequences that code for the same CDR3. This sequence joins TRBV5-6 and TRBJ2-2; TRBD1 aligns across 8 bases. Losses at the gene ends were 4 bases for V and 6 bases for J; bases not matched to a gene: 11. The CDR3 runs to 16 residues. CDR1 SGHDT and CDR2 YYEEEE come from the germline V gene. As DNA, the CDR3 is TGTGCCAGCAGCCGGGGTCAGGGGGCGCATCCCGGGGAGCTGTTTTTT. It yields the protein CASSRGQGAHPGELFF.

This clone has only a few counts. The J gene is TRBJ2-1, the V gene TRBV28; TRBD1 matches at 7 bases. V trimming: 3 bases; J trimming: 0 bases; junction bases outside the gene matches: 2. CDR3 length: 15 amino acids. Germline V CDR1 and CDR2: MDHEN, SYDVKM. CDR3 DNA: TGTGCCAGCAGTTTTCGACAGGGCTCCTACAATGAGCAGTTCTTC. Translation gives CASSFRQGSYNEQFF.

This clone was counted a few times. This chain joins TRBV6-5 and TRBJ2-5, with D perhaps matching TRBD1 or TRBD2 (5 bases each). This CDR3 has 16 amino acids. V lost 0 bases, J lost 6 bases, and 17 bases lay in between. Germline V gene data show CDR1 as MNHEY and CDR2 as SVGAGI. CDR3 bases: TGTGCCAGCAGTTACTCCTCTGGGGGACCCTTTAAGACCCAGTACTTC. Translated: CASSYSSGGPFKTQYF.

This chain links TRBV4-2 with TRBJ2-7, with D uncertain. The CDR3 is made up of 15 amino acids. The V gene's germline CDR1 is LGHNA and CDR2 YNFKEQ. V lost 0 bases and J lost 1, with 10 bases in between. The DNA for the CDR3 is TGTGCCAGCAGCCAAGATCTTCCCCTATCCTACGAGCAGTACTTC. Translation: CASSQDLPLSYEQYF.

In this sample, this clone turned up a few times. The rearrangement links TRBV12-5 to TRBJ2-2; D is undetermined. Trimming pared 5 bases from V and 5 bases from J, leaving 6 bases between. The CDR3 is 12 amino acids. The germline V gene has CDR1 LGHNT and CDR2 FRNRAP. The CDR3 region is CASGPSTGELFF. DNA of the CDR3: TGTGCTAGTGGTCCTTCTACCGGGGAGCTGTTTTTT.

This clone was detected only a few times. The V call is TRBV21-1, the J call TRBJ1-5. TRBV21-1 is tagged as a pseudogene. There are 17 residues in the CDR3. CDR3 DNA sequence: TGTGCCAGGGTAGCAAAGAATACCGCTTTGGGCAATCAGCCCCAGCATTTT. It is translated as CARVAKNTALGNQPQHF.

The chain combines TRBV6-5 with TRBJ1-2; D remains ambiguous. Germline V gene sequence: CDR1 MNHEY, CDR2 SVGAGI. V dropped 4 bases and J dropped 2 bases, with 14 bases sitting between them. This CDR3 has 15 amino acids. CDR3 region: CASSFGPRRNYGYTF. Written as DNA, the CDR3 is TGTGCCAGCAGTTTTGGCCCGCGAAGAAACTATGGCTACACCTTC.

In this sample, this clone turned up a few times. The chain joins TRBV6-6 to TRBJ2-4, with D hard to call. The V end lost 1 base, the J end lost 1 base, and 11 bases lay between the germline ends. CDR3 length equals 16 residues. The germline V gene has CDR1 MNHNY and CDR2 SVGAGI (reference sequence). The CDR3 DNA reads TGTGCCAGCAGTTACTGGGTCCGGGTGGCCAAAAACATTCAGTACTTC. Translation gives CASSYWVRVAKNIQYF.

The CDR3 sequence is CASSSSGRATTGELFF. CDR3 in DNA: TGTGCCAGCAGCTCTAGCGGGAGGGCGACCACCGGGGAGCTGTTTTTT. The gene calls are TRBV7-8 and TRBJ2-2; TRBD2 agrees at 12 bases. Germline V gene data show CDR1 as SGHVS and CDR2 as FQNEAQ. The V segment lost 4 bases and the J segment 4 bases; nucleotides outside the gene matches: 4. The CDR3 totals 16 residues.

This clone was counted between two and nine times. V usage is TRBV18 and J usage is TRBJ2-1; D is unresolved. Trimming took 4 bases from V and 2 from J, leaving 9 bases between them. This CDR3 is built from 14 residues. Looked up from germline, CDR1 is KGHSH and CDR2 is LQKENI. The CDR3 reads CASSHLEPYNEQFF. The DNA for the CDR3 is TGTGCCAGCTCACACCTAGAGCCCTACAATGAGCAGTTCTTC.

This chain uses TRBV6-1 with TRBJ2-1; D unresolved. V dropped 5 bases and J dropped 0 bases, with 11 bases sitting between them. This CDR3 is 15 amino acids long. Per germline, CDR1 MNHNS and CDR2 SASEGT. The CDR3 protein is CASSRDSGSYNEQFF. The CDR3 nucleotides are TGTGCCAGCAGTAGAGACTCTGGCTCCTACAATGAGCAGTTCTTC.